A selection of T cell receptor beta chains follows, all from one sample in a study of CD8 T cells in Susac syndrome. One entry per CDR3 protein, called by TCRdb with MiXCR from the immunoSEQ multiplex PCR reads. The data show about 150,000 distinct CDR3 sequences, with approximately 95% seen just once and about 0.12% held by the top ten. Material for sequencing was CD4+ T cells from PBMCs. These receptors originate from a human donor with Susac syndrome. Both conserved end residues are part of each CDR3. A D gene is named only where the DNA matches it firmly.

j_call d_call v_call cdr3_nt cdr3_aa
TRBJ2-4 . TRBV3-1 TGTGCCAGCAGCCATAACACGGGGGCAGCCAAAAACATTCAGTACTTC CASSHNTGAAKNIQYF
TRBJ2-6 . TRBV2 TGTGCCAGCAGTGGAGGGCAGGGGAGCTCTGGGGCCAACGTCCTGACTTTC CASSGGQGSSGANVLTF
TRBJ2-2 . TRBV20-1 TGCAGTGCTAGCCGTTCCGGCCCGAACACCGGGGAGCTGTTTTTT CSASRSGPNTGELFF
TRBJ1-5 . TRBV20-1 TGCAGTGCTAGTAAGGGTCTAGGGACCATCCAGCATTTT CSASKGLGTIQHF
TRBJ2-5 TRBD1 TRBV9 TGTGCCAGCAGCGTTTCGGGACAGTCACAAGAGACCCAGTACTTC CASSVSGQSQETQYF
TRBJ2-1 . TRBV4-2 TGTGCCAGCAGCCAAGAGGACGAGTCCGGCTACAATGAGCAGTTCTTC CASSQEDESGYNEQFF
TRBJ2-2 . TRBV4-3 TGCGCCAGCAGCCGGGGATCCGGGGAGCTGTTTTTT CASSRGSGELFF
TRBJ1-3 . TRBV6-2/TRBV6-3 TGTGCCAGCAGTTACTGGGCACCTGGAAACACCATATATTTT CASSYWAPGNTIYF
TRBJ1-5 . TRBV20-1 TGCAGTGCTAGACGGGGGGCTCAGCCCCAGCATTTT CSARRGAQPQHF
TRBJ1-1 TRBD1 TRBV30 TGTGCCTGGTCGACAGGGACGTATACTGAAGCTTTCTTT CAWSTGTYTEAFF
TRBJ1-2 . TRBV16 TGTGCCAGCAGCACCGGTTTGAGCGGCTACACCTTC CASSTGLSGYTF
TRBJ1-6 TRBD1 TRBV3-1 TGTGCCAGCTTAAACCAGGGGGATAATTCACCCCTCCACTTT CASLNQGDNSPLHF
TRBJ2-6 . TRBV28 TGTGCCAGCAGATTACCACAGGGGGCCAACGTCCTGACTTTC CASRLPQGANVLTF
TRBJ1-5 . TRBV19 TGTGCCAGTAGTATTATTCTGAATCAGCCCCAGCATTTT CASSIILNQPQHF
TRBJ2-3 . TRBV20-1 TGCAGTGCCCACGCATCGGGGCTTGATACGCAGTATTTT CSAHASGLDTQYF
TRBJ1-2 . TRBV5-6 TGTGCCAGCAGTTCGGATGTCAGGGTTCCCTCCAACTATGGCTACACCTTC CASSSDVRVPSNYGYTF
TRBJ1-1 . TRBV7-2 TGTGCCAGCAGCTTACGCCTCAGCGGGACGAACACTGAAGCTTTCTTT CASSLRLSGTNTEAFF